The source of this TCR beta chain is a study of radiation and T cells in renal cell carcinoma. Study-wide points: In blood, top tumor clones expanded by 2 weeks, shrinking by 4.

Profiling relied on immunoSEQ multiplex PCR, and the TCRdb table lists in-frame clones only, not all of them. The sample includes about 150,000 clones, around 90% of them seen just once. Remarks on this clone: Its antigen is unidentified.

The time point is: baseline pretreatment blood. The sample's treatment: 15 Gy SBRT to primary tumor, nephrectomy 4 weeks later. Losses at the gene ends were 5 bases for V and 4 bases for J; bases not matched to a gene: 16. This CDR3 region has 18 residues. CDR1 is SGHNT, CDR2 YENEEA, per germline. Material: blood, obtained from a patient whose treatment included radiotherapy and nephrectomy. The receptor's source is a woman between 65 and 79 years old with renal cell carcinoma. This chain joins TRBV11-3 and TRBJ2-5; TRBD2 matches 10 bases. CDR3 in amino acids: CASSPPASSSGGGETQYF. The CDR3 region has the DNA TGTGCCAGCAGCCCCCCGGCCTCTTCTAGCGGGGGAGGAGAGACCCAGTACTTC.